Listed below are T cell receptor beta chains from one sample, sequenced in a study of T-cell reconstitution after alpha-beta-depleted transplantation in children. Each CDR3 protein is one row after TCRdb ran MiXCR on the PCR reads. The data contain 250,000 or so distinct CDR3 sequences, around 7.5% of them seen just once; the ten biggest clones take up roughly 6%. This specimen consisted of PBMCs, mostly from graft donor cells, obtained 180 days after TCRalphabeta/CD19-depleted stem cell transplant. Source of these receptors: a male patient between 5 and 17 years old who had a stem cell transplant for acute lymphoblastic leukemia, so the T cells may come from the graft donor. CDR3s include the opening cysteine and the closing phenylalanine or tryptophan. D genes are given only for firm matches. Expanded clones get a size class; other rows say once, few or many, or leave the size out.

.	12	TRBV10-3	TRBJ1-4	many	CAIEQVNEKLFF	TGTGCCATCGAGCAGGTCAATGAAAAACTGTTTTTT
TRBD1	14	TRBV29-1	TRBJ2-3	many	CSVELQGEGDTQYF	TGCAGCGTTGAATTACAGGGGGAAGGAGATACGCAGTATTTT
.	13	TRBV5-1	TRBJ2-5	many	CASSLGDQETQYF	TGCGCCAGCAGCTTGGGAGACCAAGAGACCCAGTACTTC
.	17	TRBV20-1	TRBJ2-1	many	CSARDPASDKPYNEQFF	TGCAGTGCTAGAGATCCGGCTAGCGACAAACCTTACAATGAGCAGTTCTTC
.	17	TRBV5-1	TRBJ2-3	.	CASATNILQGSTDTQYF	TGCGCCAGCGCCACGAATATACTCCAGGGAAGCACAGATACGCAGTATTTT
.	14	TRBV7-2	TRBJ2-6	many	CASSQYSGANVLTF	TGTGCCAGCAGCCAGTACTCTGGGGCCAACGTCCTGACTTTC
.	12	TRBV5-6	TRBJ2-3	many	CASSLTADTQYF	TGTGCCAGCAGCCTAACGGCAGATACGCAGTATTTT
TRBD1	15	TRBV7-7	TRBJ2-3	few	CASSLRTGHTDTQYF	TGTGCTAGCAGCTTACGGACAGGGCACACAGATACGCAGTATTTT
TRBD1	16	TRBV25-1	TRBJ1-6	many	CASSASGGSYNSPLHF	TGTGCCAGCAGTGCCTCAGGGGGCTCCTATAATTCACCCCTCCACTTT
.	17	TRBV5-1	TRBJ2-6	many	CASSLLNRIGGANVLTF	TGCGCCAGCAGCTTACTCAACAGGATCGGAGGGGCCAACGTCCTGACTTTC
.	16	TRBV12-3/TRBV12-4	TRBJ2-7	many	CASSEVGPLGTYEQYF	TGTGCCAGCAGCGAAGTGGGACCCCTAGGGACCTACGAGCAGTACTTC
TRBD1	16	TRBV28	TRBJ1-1	many	CASSSPWTGRNTEAFF	TGTGCCAGCAGTTCGCCCTGGACAGGTAGGAACACTGAAGCTTTCTTT
.	14	TRBV7-8	TRBJ2-7	many	CASSLEDRAYEQYF	TGTGCCAGCAGCTTAGAAGATCGTGCCTACGAGCAGTACTTC
.	16	TRBV11-2	TRBJ1-4	.	CASTLVTGREGEKLLF	TGTGCCAGCACCTTAGTGACAGGAAGGGAAGGTGAAAAACTGCTTTTT
.	17	TRBV7-8	TRBJ2-5	few	CASSLARGPGSQETQYF	TGTGCCAGCAGCTTAGCCCGGGGACCCGGATCCCAAGAGACCCAGTACTTC
.	12	TRBV10-2	TRBJ2-3	.	CASSEGRDTQYF	TGCGCCAGCAGTGAGGGGAGAGATACGCAGTATTTT
TRBD1	14	TRBV4-3	TRBJ1-4	many	CASSRDRGREKLFF	TGCGCCAGCAGCCGGGACAGGGGGCGGGAAAAACTGTTTTTT
.	16	TRBV20-1	TRBJ1-6	many	CSARAGMRLFNSPLHF	TGCAGTGCTAGAGCAGGGATGAGGCTATTCAATTCACCCCTCCACTTT
TRBD1	15	TRBV10-3	TRBJ2-3	many	CAISDRTGGADTQYF	TGTGCCATCAGTGATCGGACAGGGGGCGCAGATACGCAGTATTTT
.	15	TRBV3-1	TRBJ2-2	many	CASSGEDRRTGELFF	TGTGCCAGCTCCGGGGAGGACAGAAGGACCGGGGAGCTGTTTTTT
TRBD2	13	TRBV18	TRBJ2-7	few	CASSPGLADEQYF	TGTGCCAGCTCACCGGGACTAGCGGACGAGCAGTACTTC
TRBD1	14	TRBV29-1	TRBJ1-5	many	CSVGAGTGDQPQHF	TGCAGCGTTGGAGCCGGGACAGGGGATCAGCCCCAGCATTTT
TRBD2	16	TRBV6-5	TRBJ2-1	.	CASRAGTSGNYNEQFF	TGTGCCAGCAGGGCCGGGACTAGCGGGAACTACAATGAGCAGTTCTTC
.	19	TRBV11-2	TRBJ2-1	many	CASSLDARHRHSGDNEQFF	TGTGCCAGCAGCTTAGACGCCCGGCATCGTCATAGTGGAGACAATGAGCAGTTCTTC
.	16	TRBV4-3	TRBJ1-6	many	CASSQEPVAYNSPLHF	TGCGCCAGCAGCCAAGAGCCCGTGGCCTATAATTCACCCCTCCACTTT
.	14	TRBV5-1	TRBJ1-3	many	CASSLQSSGNTIYF	TGCGCCAGCAGCTTGCAGAGCTCTGGAAACACCATATATTTT
.	13	TRBV14	TRBJ1-6	few	CASSQGPNSPLHF	TGTGCCAGCAGCCAAGGACCTAATTCACCCCTCCACTTT
.	11	TRBV6-2/TRBV6-3	TRBJ2-5	many	CASSLDAAQYF	TGTGCCAGCAGTCTAGACGCTGCCCAGTACTTC
.	17	TRBV12-3/TRBV12-4	TRBJ1-1	many	CASSLRTVRAMNTEAFF	TGTGCCAGCAGTTTAAGGACAGTTAGGGCCATGAACACTGAAGCTTTCTTT
TRBD2	16	TRBV12-3/TRBV12-4	TRBJ2-7	many	CASSLGRGNPPYEQYF	TGTGCCAGCAGCCTAGGGAGGGGAAACCCCCCTTACGAGCAGTACTTC
.	13	TRBV9	TRBJ2-3	many	CASSADRKDTQYF	TGTGCCAGCAGCGCCGACAGGAAGGATACGCAGTATTTT
TRBD2	16	TRBV10-3	TRBJ2-5	few	CAISEWTGGAEETQYF	TGTGCCATCAGTGAGTGGACCGGGGGGGCCGAAGAGACCCAGTACTTC
.	14	TRBV11-1	TRBJ2-3	few	CASSLQRREDTQYF	TGTGCCAGCAGCTTACAGAGACGGGAAGATACGCAGTATTTT
.	10	TRBV6-1	TRBJ1-5	many	CASGTLGGNF	TGTGCCAGCGGGACCTTAGGGGGGAATTTT
.	15	TRBV12-3/TRBV12-4	TRBJ2-7	many	CASSLESISSYEQYF	TGTGCCAGCAGTTTAGAGTCCATTTCCTCCTACGAGCAGTACTTC
TRBD2	17	TRBV12-3/TRBV12-4	TRBJ2-3	many	CASSLFGRGGHGDTQYF	TGTGCCAGCAGTTTGTTCGGGCGGGGGGGCCATGGAGATACGCAGTATTTT
.	13	TRBV6-2/TRBV6-3	TRBJ2-1	many	CASKGRGWNEQFF	TGTGCCAGCAAAGGTAGGGGTTGGAATGAGCAGTTCTTC
.	13	TRBV5-7	TRBJ2-7	many	CASSPTSFYEQYF	TGTGCCAGCAGCCCAACCTCTTTCTACGAGCAGTACTTC
.	15	TRBV6-1	TRBJ2-3	many	CASSLRAGNTDTQYF	TGTGCCAGCAGCCTCCGGGCAGGGAACACAGATACGCAGTATTTT
.	14	TRBV20-1	TRBJ2-4	many	CSVAAQGPKNIQYF	TGCAGTGTCGCAGCCCAGGGACCCAAAAACATTCAGTACTTC
.	14	TRBV11-1	TRBJ2-7	many	CASSLWKGSYEQYF	TGTGCCAGCAGCCTCTGGAAAGGCTCCTACGAGCAGTACTTC
.	14	TRBV6-5	TRBJ2-7	many	CASSYSNQRYEQYF	TGTGCCAGCAGTTACTCGAACCAGCGCTACGAGCAGTACTTC
.	13	TRBV10-3	TRBJ1-1	few	CAISSGQNTEAFF	TGTGCCATCAGTTCAGGACAGAACACTGAAGCTTTCTTT
.	14	TRBV20-1	TRBJ2-1	many	CSASHRDYYNEQFF	TGCAGTGCGTCCCACAGGGATTATTACAATGAGCAGTTCTTC
.	12	TRBV29-1	TRBJ2-7	many	CSVDEGGDEQYF	TGCAGCGTTGACGAAGGGGGGGACGAGCAGTACTTC
.	13	TRBV28	TRBJ1-5	many	CASYPGEGGPGHF	TGTGCCAGCTATCCGGGGGAAGGGGGACCCGGGCATTTT
.	14	TRBV4-2	TRBJ1-1	many	CASSPPGGRAEAFF	TGTGCCAGCAGCCCTCCTGGGGGGAGAGCTGAAGCTTTCTTT
.	15	TRBV18	TRBJ1-1	many	CASSPPAGVGTEAFF	TGTGCCAGCTCACCACCAGCAGGGGTGGGCACTGAAGCTTTCTTT
.	12	TRBV19	TRBJ1-5	once	CASTNRPQPQHF	TGTGCCAGTACTAACAGGCCTCAGCCCCAGCATTTT
.	15	TRBV7-2	TRBJ2-5	many	CASSSPWATRETQYF	TGTGCCAGCAGCTCCCCTTGGGCCACGAGGGAGACCCAGTACTTC
.	16	TRBV21-1	TRBJ2-1	many	CASSKERSRLLNEQFF	TGTGCCAGCAGCAAAGAAAGGTCCCGCTTGCTCAATGAGCAGTTCTTC
.	15	TRBV3-1	TRBJ2-3	many	CASSHGERSTDTQYF	TGTGCCAGCAGCCACGGGGAAAGGAGCACAGATACGCAGTATTTT
TRBD1	15	TRBV7-6	TRBJ2-5	many	CASSLGGQPQETQYF	TGTGCCAGCAGCTTAGGGGGACAGCCCCAAGAGACCCAGTACTTC
.	16	TRBV5-6	TRBJ2-3	many	CASSSPMTGYTDTQYF	TGTGCCAGCAGCTCCCCGATGACAGGTTACACAGATACGCAGTATTTT
.	15	TRBV7-2	TRBJ2-7	many	CASSFSGVLTYEQYF	TGTGCCAGCAGCTTCTCTGGGGTCCTCACCTACGAGCAGTACTTC
TRBD2	17	TRBV11-2	TRBJ2-1	many	CASSPRVGTSGYNEQFF	TGTGCCAGCAGCCCAAGGGTCGGGACTAGCGGCTACAATGAGCAGTTCTTC
TRBD2	14	TRBV12-3/TRBV12-4	TRBJ2-4	many	CASSFQGGENIQYF	TGTGCCAGCAGTTTCCAGGGAGGGGAAAACATTCAGTACTTC